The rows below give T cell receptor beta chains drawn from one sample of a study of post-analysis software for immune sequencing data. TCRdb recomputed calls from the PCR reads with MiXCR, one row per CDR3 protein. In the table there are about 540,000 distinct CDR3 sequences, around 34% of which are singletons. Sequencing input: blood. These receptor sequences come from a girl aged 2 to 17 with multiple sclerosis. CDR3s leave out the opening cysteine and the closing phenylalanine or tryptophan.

ASSETEYGYT,TRBJ1-2,TRBV5-1
ASSPYRDRAGNEQF,TRBJ2-1,TRBV18
SARTGTSGYNEQF,TRBJ2-1,TRBV20-1
ASSFLKLPMDLGKPLYRKLF,TRBJ1-4,TRBV27
ATSRGQGRANYGYT,TRBJ1-2,TRBV15
ASSLVTGTLGHGYT,TRBJ1-2,TRBV7-2
ASSDRNSNQPQH,TRBJ1-5,TRBV6-1
SVLGQDSYEQY,TRBJ2-7,TRBV29-1
ASSRRGLEQY,.,TRBV6-6
AYAPVTESSGANVLT,TRBJ2-6,TRBV11-2
ASTFSGGRSNEQF,TRBJ2-1,TRBV7-9
ASSVLPGQNLMPQH,TRBJ1-5,TRBV4-1
SARDARLGANVLT,TRBJ2-6,TRBV20-1
ASSLAAAVQETQY,TRBJ2-5,TRBV5-1
ANSSLGARGGEQF,TRBJ2-1,TRBV7-9
SASGPGRNTEAF,TRBJ1-1,TRBV20-1
ASSLDGMDRGAYEQY,TRBJ2-7,TRBV5-1
ASSPFINYGYT,TRBJ1-2,TRBV6-5
ASSPTGDRYYGYT,TRBJ1-2,TRBV18
ASSQAWRGLAGQETQY,TRBJ2-5,TRBV4-2
ASSFPQESLTEAF,TRBJ1-1,TRBV28
ASSEWDRAVINEQF,TRBJ2-1,TRBV6-1
ASSQVEADTQY,TRBJ2-3,TRBV3-1
ASSPGTGDTIY,TRBJ1-3,TRBV7-3
ASSPGGRANSPLH,TRBJ1-6,TRBV5-1
ATSVGRKDTQY,TRBJ2-3,TRBV15
ASSEYRGQSSYEQY,TRBJ2-7,TRBV25-1
AISYDGYEQY,TRBJ2-7,TRBV10-3
ASSEGGSRGAQY,TRBJ2-5,TRBV6-1
ASTHERGEFNEQF,TRBJ2-1,TRBV6-5
ASSSWTGSNYGYT,TRBJ1-2,TRBV5-1
SASPTGETQY,TRBJ2-5,TRBV20-1
ASSQYGNQPQH,TRBJ1-5,TRBV6-5
ASSPDWGDLETQY,TRBJ2-5,TRBV3-1
ASSNGLAGGKDEQF,TRBJ2-1,TRBV5-1
ASSPVPRIRSCEQY,.,TRBV27
ANRTGRGGVIQY,TRBJ2-4,TRBV6-5
SAPLWASGGAGNEQF,TRBJ2-1,TRBV20-1
ASSLTPGEQY,.,TRBV5-6
SARGKAGGSYEQY,TRBJ2-7,TRBV20-1
ASSTTGPLLNEQY,TRBJ2-7,TRBV12-3/TRBV12-4
ASTDRARSNYGYT,TRBJ1-2,TRBV9
ASSYSRDGPPGDTEAF,TRBJ1-1,TRBV6-5
ASSESGLADGGTQY,TRBJ2-5,TRBV25-1
ASRNPGEQY,TRBJ2-7,TRBV6-6
ASSEGTGPYEQY,TRBJ2-7,TRBV10-1
ASSFSGGSSTDTQY,TRBJ2-3,TRBV5-1
ASSLVPTVGVKETQY,TRBJ2-5,TRBV12-3/TRBV12-4
SVVLAGTTDTQY,TRBJ2-3,TRBV29-1
ASGGQGLRRYEQY,TRBJ2-7,TRBV2
SAPELGVNEKRF,TRBJ1-4,TRBV20-1
ASSLDGRGLNIQY,.,TRBV11-2
AISESTDYYEQY,TRBJ2-7,TRBV10-3